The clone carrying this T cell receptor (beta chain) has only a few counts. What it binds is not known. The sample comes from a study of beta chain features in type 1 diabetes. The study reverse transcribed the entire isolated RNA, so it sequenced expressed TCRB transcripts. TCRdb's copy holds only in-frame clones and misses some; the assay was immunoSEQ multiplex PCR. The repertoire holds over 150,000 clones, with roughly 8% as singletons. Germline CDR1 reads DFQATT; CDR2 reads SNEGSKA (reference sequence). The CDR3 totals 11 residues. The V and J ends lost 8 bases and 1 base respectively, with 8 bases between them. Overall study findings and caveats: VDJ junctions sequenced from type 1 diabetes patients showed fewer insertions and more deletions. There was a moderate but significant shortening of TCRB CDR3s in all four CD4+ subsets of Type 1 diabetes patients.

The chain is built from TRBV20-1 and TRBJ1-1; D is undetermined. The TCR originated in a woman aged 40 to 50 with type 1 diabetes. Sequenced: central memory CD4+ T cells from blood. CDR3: CSSRRNTEAFF. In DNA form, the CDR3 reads TGCAGTTCCAGGCGGAACACTGAAGCTTTCTTT.